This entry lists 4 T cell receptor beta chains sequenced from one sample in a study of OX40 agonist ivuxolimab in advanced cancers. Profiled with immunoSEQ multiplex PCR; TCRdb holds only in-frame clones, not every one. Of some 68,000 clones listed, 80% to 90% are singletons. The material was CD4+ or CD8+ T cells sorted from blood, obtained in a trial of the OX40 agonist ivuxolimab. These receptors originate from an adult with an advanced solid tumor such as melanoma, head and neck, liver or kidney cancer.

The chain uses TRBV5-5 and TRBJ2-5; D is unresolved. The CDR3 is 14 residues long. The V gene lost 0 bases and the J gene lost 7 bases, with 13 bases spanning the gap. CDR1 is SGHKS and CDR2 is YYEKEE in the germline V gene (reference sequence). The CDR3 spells CASSLDGRSSTQYF. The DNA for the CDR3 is TGTGCCAGCAGCTTGGACGGACGAAGCTCGACCCAGTACTTC.

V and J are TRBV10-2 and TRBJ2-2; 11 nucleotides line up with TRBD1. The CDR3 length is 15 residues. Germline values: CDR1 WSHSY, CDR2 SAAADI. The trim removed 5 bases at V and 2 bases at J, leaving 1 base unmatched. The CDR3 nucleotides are TGCGCCAGCAGTTGGACAGGGGGCAACACCGGGGAGCTGTTTTTT. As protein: CASSWTGGNTGELFF.

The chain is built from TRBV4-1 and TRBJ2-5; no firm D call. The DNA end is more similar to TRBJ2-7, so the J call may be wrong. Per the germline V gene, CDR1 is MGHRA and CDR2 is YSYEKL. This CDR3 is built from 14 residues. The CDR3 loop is CASSWAMLSYEQYF. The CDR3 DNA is TGCGCCAGCAGCTGGGCTATGTTATCCTACGAGCAGTACTTC.

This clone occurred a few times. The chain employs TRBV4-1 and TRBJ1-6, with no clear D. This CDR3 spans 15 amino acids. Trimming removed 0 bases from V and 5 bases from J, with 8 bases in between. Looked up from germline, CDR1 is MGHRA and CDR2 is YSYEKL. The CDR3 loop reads CASSQDQTDNSPLHF. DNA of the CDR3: TGCGCCAGCAGCCAAGATCAGACGGATAATTCACCCCTCCACTTT.